These T cell receptor beta chains were read from a single sample in a study of blood T cell repertoires in COVID-19. Assay used: immunoSEQ multiplex PCR; TCRdb lists only in-frame clones, some missing. The sample holds some 140,000 clones, 80% to 90% seen once. The source material was peripheral blood. Source of these receptors: a human donor in a cohort sampled during active COVID-19. The CDR3 runs from the conserved cysteine through the conserved F or W.

v_call	j_call	cdr3_aa
TRBV7-9	TRBJ1-2	CASSLDGQGNYGYTF
TRBV7-6	TRBJ2-5	CASSLGTASGWTQYF
TRBV5-4	TRBJ2-7	CASCRGGGQGIKKQYF
TRBV5-4	TRBJ2-3	CASSTGTSEADTQYF
TRBV2	TRBJ1-1	CASSVSGNTEAFF
TRBV23-1	TRBJ2-1	CASRPATGVKNNEQFF
TRBV7-6	TRBJ2-1	CASSLDKYNEQFF
TRBV5-1	TRBJ2-5	CASSTLAGLGETQYF
TRBV3-1/TRBV3-2	TRBJ2-5	CASSPGLSYQETQYF
TRBV5-5	TRBJ2-6	CASSGNRGSGANVLTF
TRBV6-5	TRBJ2-7	CASSRGQESSYEQYF
TRBV9	TRBJ1-2	CASSVGRRGSGYTF
TRBV15	TRBJ1-5	CATSSTTGGSQPQHF
TRBV4-1	TRBJ2-1	CASSQDISGGTSEQFF
TRBV20-1	TRBJ2-1	CSASTGSSSYNEQFF
TRBV5-1	TRBJ2-7	CASSRDRVLEQYF
TRBV5-6	TRBJ1-1	CASSLGSTRRGAFF
TRBV6-1	TRBJ1-5	CASSVVVFGVRDSLQHF
TRBV19	TRBJ1-2	CASTSGTSYGYTF
TRBV6-4	TRBJ1-6	CASSRDRFNSPLHF
TRBV5-1	TRBJ2-7	CASRPTGGLGLYEQYF
TRBV15	TRBJ2-1	CASSNEQFF
TRBV12-3/TRBV12-4	TRBJ1-6	CASSLQDSPLHF
TRBV19	TRBJ2-2	CASSEQGARGGELFF